This T cell receptor (beta chain) was sequenced during a study of T-cell memory formation after mild COVID-19. The CDR3 covers 12 residues. Germline V gives CDR1 LNHDA, CDR2 SQIVND (reference sequence). The V and J ends lost 6 bases and 6 bases respectively, with 11 bases between them. One entry per CDR3 protein results from TCRdb running MiXCR on the 5' RACE reads. Among some 130,000 distinct CDR3 sequences, under 30% were seen once, and the ten largest hold 24%. V usage is TRBV19 and J usage is TRBJ1-1; tentatively, D is TRBD1 (6 bases). This TCR was sampled from an adult woman who had mild COVID-19 (a few samples of this study predate the infection). Cell type and time point are not known. The sample taken for sequencing was PBMCs or a T cell subset sorted from them (not recorded which). CDR3 nucleotides: TGTGCCAGTAGCCCCGGACAGTCTGAAGCTTTCTTT. Translating gives CASSPGQSEAFF.